This T cell receptor beta chain originates from a study of PD-1 blockade in classical Hodgkin lymphoma. Germline-derived CDR1 and CDR2 are LNHDA and SQIVND (reference sequence). J gave up 6 bases and V 1 base, and 14 bases lay outside the gene matches. CDR3 size: 17 residues. Following autologous stem cell transplantation, relapse occurred in every patient, and exposure to brentuximab vedotin varied. Profiling relied on immunoSEQ multiplex PCR, and the TCRdb table lists in-frame clones only, not all of them. The data contain about 58,000 clones, 70% to 90% of them singletons. The clonotype originates from a human donor with classical Hodgkin lymphoma. The material was peripheral blood mononuclear cells (PBMCs), obtained before the second cycle of nivolumab. The V and J genes are TRBV19 and TRBJ1-1, with 7 bases that match TRBD1. CDR3 nucleotide sequence: TGTGCCAGTAGTATAGGGGCAGGGGGGCTTTTATGGCCTGAAGCTTTCTTT. Translated: CASSIGAGGLLWPEAFF.